These T cell receptor beta chains were read from a single sample in a study of regulatory T cells in long-lasting Graves disease. One entry per CDR3 protein, called by TCRdb with MiXCR from the multiplex PCR reads. The sample has 400,000 to 450,000 distinct CDR3 sequences; under 15% are singletons. This sample was shared with a second study, whose subject was T cells in Graves' hyperthyroidism and ophthalmopathy.

The starting material was peripheral blood mononuclear cells (PBMCs), obtained at new diagnosis, from a patient treated with antithyroid drugs. All receptors derive from a woman in her twenties or thirties with Graves disease. Each CDR3 is given with its conserved first and last residue. Fields, in order: clone size, D gene, V gene, J gene, CDR3 protein, CDR3 DNA. D genes are given only for firm matches. Clone size is given for some rows only: seen once, a few or many times, or a class if the clone is expanded.

>many|TRBD2|TRBV2|TRBJ2-1
CASSRTSGYNEQFF
TGTGCCAGCAGTCGAACTAGCGGATACAATGAGCAGTTCTTC
>NA|TRBD1|TRBV3-1|TRBJ1-5
CASSRGDRYGYSNQPQHF
TGTGCCAGCAGCCGAGGGGACAGGTACGGCTATAGCAATCAGCCCCAGCATTTT
>NA|TRBD2|TRBV5-5|TRBJ2-5
CASSSLPKGLQETQYF
TGTGCCAGCAGCTCCCTCCCCAAGGGACTACAAGAGACCCAGTACTTC
>many|NA|TRBV11-3|TRBJ2-2
CASSPLGSTGELFF
TGTGCCAGCAGCCCCCTGGGGAGCACCGGGGAGCTGTTTTTT
>NA|NA|TRBV7-9|TRBJ1-1
CASSFADGYTEAFF
TGTGCCAGCAGCTTTGCCGACGGGTACACTGAAGCTTTCTTT
>few|TRBD1|TRBV20-1|TRBJ2-7
CSARGITPDRADSYEQYF
TGCAGTGCTAGAGGAATTACCCCCGACAGGGCGGACTCATACGAGCAGTACTTC
>few|TRBD2|TRBV20-1|TRBJ2-5
CSAKHPGLAQETQYF
TGCAGTGCTAAACACCCGGGACTAGCCCAGGAGACCCAGTACTTC
>NA|NA|TRBV6-2/TRBV6-3|TRBJ2-7
CASSYSSAVNSYEQYF
TGTGCCAGCAGTTACTCGAGCGCAGTGAACTCCTACGAGCAGTACTTC
>many|NA|TRBV27|TRBJ2-1
CASSLSRSSYNEQFF
TGTGCCAGCAGTTTATCTAGAAGCTCCTACAATGAGCAGTTCTTC
>NA|TRBD1|TRBV7-3|TRBJ2-2
CASSFVAGGAGTGELFF
TGTGCCAGCAGCTTTGTAGCAGGGGGCGCGGGGACCGGGGAGCTGTTTTTT
>many|NA|TRBV28|TRBJ2-1
CASSFDSGLVINEQFF
TGTGCCAGCAGTTTCGATTCAGGGTTGGTTATCAATGAGCAGTTCTTC
>few|NA|TRBV5-1|TRBJ1-3
CASSSAGSTGNTIYF
TGCGCCAGCAGCTCAGCAGGAAGCACTGGAAACACCATATATTTT
>few|NA|TRBV5-1|TRBJ1-1
CASGLANTEAFF
TGCGCCAGCGGACTGGCGAACACTGAAGCTTTCTTT
>many|NA|TRBV6-5|TRBJ2-7
CASSYQDSYYEQYF
TGTGCCAGCAGTTACCAGGACAGCTACTACGAGCAGTACTTC
>NA|NA|TRBV4-2|TRBJ1-5
CASSQEGAQVLPQHF
TGTGCCAGCAGCCAAGAGGGAGCCCAGGTTTTGCCCCAGCATTTT
>NA|TRBD2|TRBV4-1|TRBJ2-1
CASSPTPTSGRSYNEQFF
TGCGCCAGCAGTCCAACCCCCACTAGCGGCCGCTCCTACAATGAGCAGTTCTTC
>NA|NA|TRBV6-1|TRBJ1-2
CASRSGGTNYGYTF
TGTGCCAGCAGGTCCGGGGGAACTAACTATGGCTACACCTTC
>NA|NA|TRBV28|TRBJ1-2
CASSLASRGWEHGYTF
TGTGCCAGCAGTTTAGCCAGCCGAGGGTGGGAACATGGCTACACCTTC
>many|NA|TRBV6-5|TRBJ1-1
CASSYSFKQGNTEAFF
TGTGCCAGCAGTTACTCGTTTAAACAGGGGAACACTGAAGCTTTCTTT
>many|NA|TRBV20-1|TRBJ2-1
CSARQGIEQFF
TGCAGTGCTAGACAGGGAATTGAGCAGTTCTTC
>many|TRBD2|TRBV5-6|TRBJ2-1
CASSLGLAENNEQFF
TGTGCCAGCAGCCTGGGCCTAGCGGAAAACAATGAGCAGTTCTTC
>NA|NA|TRBV27|TRBJ1-2
CASSPDPNYGYTF
TGTGCCAGCAGCCCGGACCCTAACTATGGCTACACCTTC
>many|TRBD1|TRBV2|TRBJ1-4
CASRETGDATNEKLFF
TGTGCCAGCAGGGAGACAGGGGATGCAACTAATGAAAAACTGTTTTTT
>few|NA|TRBV5-6|TRBJ2-3
CASTWTGGGTDTQYF
TGTGCCAGCACTTGGACCGGGGGCGGGACAGATACGCAGTATTTT
>many|NA|TRBV11-2|TRBJ1-1
CASSLAMNTEAFF
TGTGCCAGCAGCTTAGCCATGAACACTGAAGCTTTCTTT
>NA|TRBD1|TRBV6-2/TRBV6-3|TRBJ2-5
CATGTGLQETQYF
TGTGCCACCGGGACAGGCCTGCAAGAGACCCAGTACTTC
>few|NA|TRBV20-1|TRBJ2-6
CSAPDFPGANVLTF
TGCAGTGCCCCCGACTTTCCTGGGGCCAACGTCCTGACTTTC